This T cell receptor beta chain is drawn from a study of T and B cells in COVID-19 patients. Study context: Active-infection patients were older, median around 62 years, than recovered patients, median approximately 36 years. Of roughly 21 active-infection patients, roughly 18 carried comorbidities linked to unfavorable COVID-19 outcome.

Blood genomic DNA input for TRB amplification was 250-500 ng. Study conclusions and caveats: Patients with COVID-19 reportedly showed strongly skewed T cell receptor beta variable and joining gene usage. The recovered cohort had more than 2,000 exclusive TCR clusters, including just over 30 low generation probability clusters.

BIOMED2 TRB-A/B primer pools were used in multiplex TRB PCR. TCRdb analysed the multiplex PCR reads with MiXCR anew, one entry per CDR3 protein. The table has 20,000 to 30,000 distinct CDR3 sequences, about 30% seen once. This clonotype was seen more than once but under ten times. The antigen is undetermined. Trimming took 7 bases from V and 4 from J, leaving 17 bases between them. This CDR3 comprises 15 residues. The germline V gene encodes CDR1 MNHEY and CDR2 SVGEGT. J is TRBJ1-5 and V is TRBV6-2 or TRBV6-3, with D perhaps matching TRBD1 (6 bases). The specimen sequenced was blood. This TCR came from a human donor who had recovered from COVID-19. The CDR3 bases are TGTGCCAGCAAGTCAACAGGGAACGGAAATCAGCCCCAGCATTTT. This gives the protein CASKSTGNGNQPQHF.